The 14 T cell receptor beta chains listed next were all sequenced from one sample in a study of T cell responses to AZD1222 COVID-19 vaccine. Data came from immunoSEQ multiplex PCR; TCRdb stores just in-frame clones and leaves some out. The sample lists some 130,000 clones; around four fifths were seen once. The sample here was peripheral blood, taken on day 0 of AZD1222 vaccination. The source of these receptors is an adult in good health.

The chain uses TRBV2 and TRBJ2-2; D is undetermined. This CDR3 is built from 14 residues. Trimming pared 4 bases from V and 5 bases from J, leaving 11 bases between. From germline, CDR1 is SNHLY and CDR2 FYNNEI. CDR3 loop: CASSGRSGTGELFF. The CDR3 DNA sequence: TGTGCCAGCAGTGGAAGATCGGGTACCGGGGAGCTGTTTTTT.

V is TRBV5-6 and J is TRBJ2-5, with 11 nucleotides matching TRBD1. V lost 4 bases, J lost 1 base, and 6 bases stayed unmatched. Germline-derived CDR1 and CDR2 are SGHDT and YYEEEE. This CDR3 spans 16 amino acids. DNA for the CDR3: TGTGCCAGCAGCCGAGGACAGGGGGCACCCCAAGAGACCCAGTACTTC. It is translated as CASSRGQGAPQETQYF.

The chain has TRBV3-1 (or the pseudogene TRBV3-2) and TRBJ2-5; D ambiguous. Trimming took off 2 bases at V and 1 base at J, with 8 bases between the two ends. The germline V gene has CDR1 LGHDT and CDR2 YNNKEL (reference sequence). CDR3 length: 14 residues. CDR3 amino acids: CASSQLTSQETQYF. The CDR3 bases are TGTGCCAGCAGCCAATTAACCAGCCAAGAGACCCAGTACTTC.

The chain recombines TRBV11-2 with TRBJ1-2, with D unclear. V lost 6 bases to trimming and J lost 8 bases, with 22 bases between them. CDR1 SGHAT and CDR2 FQNNGV come from the germline V gene. The CDR3 contains 15 residues. The CDR3 coding sequence is TGTGCCAGCAGTCAGGTTGTGGGGATTGGTACCGGCTACACCTTC. Amino acid sequence: CASSQVVGIGTGYTF.

Regarding this clone: The sample carries other DNA sequences with the same CDR3. The rearrangement joins TRBV5-1 to TRBJ2-7; D possibly matches TRBD1 or TRBD2 (6 bases each). The germline CDR1 and CDR2 sequences are SGHRS and YFSETQ. Trimming cost V 0 bases and J 0 bases, with 7 bases left between them. The CDR3 is made up of 14 amino acids. In DNA, the CDR3 is TGCGCCAGCAGCTTGGAGGGGGGCTCCTACGAGCAGTACTTC. It translates to CASSLEGGSYEQYF.

This clone was seen only a few times. The V and J genes are TRBV15 and TRBJ1-5; D is possibly TRBD1 (5 bases). CDR3 size: 12 residues. V was cut by 5 bases and J by 7 bases, with 9 bases left in between. Germline lookup yields CDR1 LNHNV and CDR2 YYDKDF (reference sequence). The CDR3 is CATSGGGQPQHF. CDR3 nucleotide sequence: TGTGCCACCAGCGGGGGTGGGCAGCCCCAGCATTTT.

This chain uses TRBV30 with TRBJ1-6; D remains ambiguous. The CDR3 consists of 15 residues. Trimming stripped 7 bases from V and 0 bases from J, with 13 bases between. CDR1 GTSNPN and CDR2 SVGIG come from the germline V gene (reference sequence). The CDR3 DNA follows: TGTGCCTCCCGCGGGGAAAGCTCCTATAATTCACCCCTCCACTTT. Amino acids: CASRGESSYNSPLHF.

The rearrangement links TRBV9 to TRBJ1-1; 7 bases are a match to TRBD1. The CDR3 spans 17 residues. Germline trimming cut 4 bases from V and 6 bases from J; bases unmatched to any gene: 18. The germline CDR1 and CDR2 sequences are SGDLS and YYNGEE. DNA for the CDR3: TGTGCCAGCAGCCCCCGGGACAGCGCCCGGCCCGACGCTGAAGCTTTCTTT. It specifies CASSPRDSARPDAEAFF.

V usage is TRBV30 and J usage is TRBJ1-2, with D perhaps TRBD1 (5 bases). V gave up 8 bases and J gave up 0 bases, with 10 bases separating them. Germline assignment: CDR1 GTSNPN and CDR2 SVGIG (reference sequence). The CDR3 loop spans 12 amino acids. The CDR3 DNA follows: TGTGCCGGGACTCCTGCTAACTATGGCTACACCTTC. Its translation is CAGTPANYGYTF.

The rearrangement joins TRBV30 to TRBJ2-1; 12 bases align to TRBD2. Germline CDR1 GTSNPN, CDR2 SVGIG (reference sequence). V trimming: 0 bases; J trimming: 15 bases; junction bases outside the gene matches: 6. The CDR3 is made up of 13 amino acids. The CDR3 nucleotides are TGTGCCTGGAGTGTACTAGCGGGGGGCCGGGCGTTCTTC. Translation gives CAWSVLAGGRAFF.

The chain couples TRBV28 to TRBJ2-7, with TRBD1 as a possible D gene (6 bases). Trimming removed 7 bases from V and 4 bases from J, with 14 bases in between. Germline lookup yields CDR1 MDHEN and CDR2 SYDVKM. The CDR3 has 13 residues. The CDR3 loop is CASMGTTFYEQYF. The CDR3 bases are TGTGCCAGCATGGGGACAACCTTTTACGAGCAGTACTTC.

The chain recombines TRBV5-1 with TRBJ1-6; a weak D match, TRBD1 (6 bases). V gave up 0 bases and J gave up 8 bases, with 9 bases separating them. The germline gives CDR1 SGHRS, CDR2 YFSETQ. The CDR3 totals 14 residues. The CDR3 DNA is TGCGCCAGCAGCTTGGCCAGGGGCGATTCACCCCTCCACTTT. This sequence encodes CASSLARGDSPLHF. The full variable domain, its missing parts supplied by reference TRBV5-1 and TRBJ1-6, is KAGVTQTPRYLIKTRGQQVTLSCSPISGHRSVSWYQQTPGQGLQFLFEYFSETQRNKGNFPGRFSGRQFSNSRSEMNVSTLELGDSALYLCASSLARGDSPLHFGNGTRLTVT.

The chain combines TRBV2 with TRBJ1-2; no reliable D call. CDR1 and CDR2 from the germline V gene are SNHLY and FYNNEI. V was cut by 1 base and J by 0 bases, with 9 bases left in between. This CDR3 has 15 amino acids. The CDR3 loop reads CASSEGRSTNYGYTF. The DNA of the CDR3 is TGTGCCAGCAGTGAAGGGCGGAGTACTAACTATGGCTACACCTTC. The full variable domain, its missing parts supplied by reference TRBV2 and TRBJ1-2, is EPEVTQTPSHQVTQMGQEVILRCVPISNHLYFYWYRQILGQKVEFLVSFYNNEISEKSEIFDDQFSVERPDGSNFTLKIRSTKLEDSAMYFCASSEGRSTNYGYTFGSGTRLTVV.

The V gene is TRBV5-1, the J gene TRBJ1-2, with 9 nucleotides matching TRBD1. The V and J ends lost 4 bases and 7 bases, in that order; junction bases with no gene match: 8. Germline V gene sequence: CDR1 SGHRS, CDR2 YFSETQ. The CDR3 has 14 residues. The CDR3 spells CASSADRGSFGYTF. Here the CDR3 DNA reads TGCGCCAGCAGCGCGGACAGGGGTTCGTTTGGCTACACCTTC.